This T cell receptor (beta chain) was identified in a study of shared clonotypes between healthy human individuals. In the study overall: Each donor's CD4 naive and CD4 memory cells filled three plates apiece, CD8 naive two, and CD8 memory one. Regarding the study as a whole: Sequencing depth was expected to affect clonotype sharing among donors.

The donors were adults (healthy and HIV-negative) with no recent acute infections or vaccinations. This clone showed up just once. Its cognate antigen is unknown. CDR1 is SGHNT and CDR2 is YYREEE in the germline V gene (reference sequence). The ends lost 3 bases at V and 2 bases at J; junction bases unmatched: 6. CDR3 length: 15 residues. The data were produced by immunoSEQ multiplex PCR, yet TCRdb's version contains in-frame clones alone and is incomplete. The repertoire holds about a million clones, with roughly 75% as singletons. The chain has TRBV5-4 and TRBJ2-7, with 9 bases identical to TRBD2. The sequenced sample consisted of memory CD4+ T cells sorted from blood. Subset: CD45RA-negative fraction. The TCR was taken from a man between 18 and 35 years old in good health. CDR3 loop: CASSSSGMIAYEQYF. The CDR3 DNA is TGTGCCAGCAGCTCTAGCGGGATGATCGCCTACGAGCAGTACTTC.